This T cell receptor beta chain derives from a study of metastatic and nonmetastatic thyroid tumors. Study summary: Peripheral blood and tumor or nodule samples from malignant and benign thyroid patients were compared.

This clone has a count of ten or more. V lost 3 bases and J 4 bases, leaving 14 bases between the germline ends. Per the germline V gene, CDR1 is LNHNV and CDR2 is YYDKDF (reference sequence). The CDR3 extends over 15 amino acids. None of the patients had undergone any treatment ahead of thyroid surgery. TCRdb re-clonotyped the PCR reads through MiXCR. The sample lists tens of thousands of clones, about 10% occurring once. This rearrangement joins TRBV15 to TRBJ2-3; D is unclear. The sequence came from a female donor with papillary thyroid cancer or a benign thyroid nodule (not recorded which). Some clones in this sample may be carry-over from other donors' samples. The sample taken for sequencing was blood. CDR3 in amino acids: CATSSRPPGSDTQYF. CDR3 DNA sequence: TGTGCCACCAGCAGCCGGCCCCCCGGGTCAGATACGCAGTATTTT.